One T cell receptor beta chain is described in this entry. In the study's own analysis: Using reference gene primer amplification, nucleated cell counts were estimated. This table comes from immunoSEQ multiplex PCR, and its TCRdb copy is limited to in-frame clones, with some not included. V, J and clone size derive from that table, while D and trimming were established from the DNA sequence. The sample contains about 150,000 clones, 75% to 90% of which appear only once. This specimen belongs to a study of blood T cell repertoires in COVID-19. Whole-study context: Donors in the United States, Italy and Spain gave samples during acute or convalescent COVID-19. Sources were T cells, B-cell-depleted T cells, or PBMCs; the material itself was cDNA or gDNA.

The V and J ends lost 5 bases and 2 bases, in that order; junction bases with no gene match: 9. Germline-derived CDR1 and CDR2 are PRHDT and FYEKMQ (reference sequence). The CDR3 extends over 17 amino acids. The origin of this receptor is a woman between 55 and 75 years old with acute or convalescent COVID-19. Sequenced: peripheral blood. The chain employs TRBV13 and TRBJ2-1, with TRBD1 matching over 10 bases. The CDR3 sequence: CASSPRIGQGAYNEQFF. The CDR3 DNA reads TGTGCCAGCAGCCCAAGAATCGGACAGGGGGCCTACAATGAGCAGTTCTTC.